These T cell receptor beta chains were read from a single sample in a study of blood T cell repertoires in COVID-19. The table came from immunoSEQ multiplex PCR; TCRdb's copy has only in-frame clones and leaves some out. The sample includes 390,000 or so clones, around four fifths of them seen just once. The specimen was PBMCs or T cells enriched from blood (not recorded which). These receptors were taken from a woman aged 50 to 60 who had recovered from COVID-19. Both conserved end residues are trimmed from each CDR3.

V	CDR3
TRBV20-1	SASRGSYEQY
TRBV6-5	ASRTGALSSNGYT
TRBV27	ASSFPAELGEQF
TRBV11-3	ASSFSTVAF
TRBV30	AWRTTGANTGELF
TRBV7-3	ASSPGTGFEAF
TRBV15	ATSKPDQGYYGYT
TRBV4-2	ASSQGDTGYGYT
TRBV19	ASSIGATGRLYEQF
TRBV27	ASSLRDRLAGANVLT
TRBV29-1	SVADYFDKTQY
TRBV6-5	ASRPRGNTEAF
TRBV5-1	ASSLGTGGSYEQY
TRBV30	AWSTGGANYGYT
TRBV7-3	ASSLTGGARTEAF
TRBV19	ASKDRGNQPQH
TRBV19	ASSTLGLLSGNTIY
TRBV5-4	ASSKTGAPEQY
TRBV7-9	ASSAEPGTLNEKLF
TRBV27	ASKNSGVSNQPQH
TRBV7-9	ASNVDSYNEQF
TRBV5-4	ASSFGTGDSPLH
TRBV7-8	ASSLAYRDSQPQH
TRBV4-2	ASSQEDRAGLGTDTQY
TRBV5-6	ASSSLGGLWGYT
TRBV5-1	ASSLDSGTRKNTQY
TRBV11-3	ASSFEAGRGTEAF
TRBV7-6	ASSLGLAGDTQY
TRBV30	AWSPTGDSPLH
TRBV15	ATSRLAGGFAEAF
TRBV6-2/TRBV6-3	ASSYPPRNTEAF
TRBV6-5	ASTGYGQGEAEAF
TRBV11-2	ASSLEMGRHTGELF
TRBV9	ASSVYGASTDTQY
TRBV29-1	SVSGVRGYT
TRBV5-1	ASSLQVGEQF
TRBV30	AWKTLWGVPEAF
TRBV20-1	SASSVYEQY
TRBV5-5	ASSLVFSGGATETQY
TRBV6-5	ASRLAGVLTEQF
TRBV24-1	ATSDGDRRADTQY
TRBV25-1	ASSRGYYGYT
TRBV2	ASKLSGGGSTEAF
TRBV29-1	SFLGFQGEEAF
TRBV6-2/TRBV6-3	ASSTLAGAVEQY
TRBV28	ASSLGGTRTDTQY
TRBV3-1/TRBV3-2	ASSQGQLRAGELF
TRBV11-2	ASSLGGGMNTEAF
TRBV19	ASSVGGPSSTNEKLF
TRBV4-2	ASSQGSLDNQPQH